This TCR beta chain was retrieved from a study of shared clonotypes between healthy human individuals. Germline V gene lookup returns CDR1 SGHRS and CDR2 YFSETQ. The CDR3 length is 14 residues. Unmatched junction bases numbered 8, after V lost 7 bases and J lost 5 bases. Unsorted PBMC contributed approximately 270 ng DNA, around 30,000 T cell genomes, to each replicate PCR. Method: immunoSEQ multiplex PCR; TCRdb's copy keeps in-frame clones and lacks some. This sample has fewer than 600,000 clones, with roughly 77% found just once. The sequence was obtained from a woman between 35 and 50 years old in good health. Some clones in this sample may be carry-over from other donors' samples. Sequenced sample: PBMCs. The rearrangement joins TRBV5-1 to TRBJ2-1; TRBD1 matches at 8 bases. As DNA, the CDR3 is TGCGCCAGCGAGCCGGGACAGGTTGACAATGAGCAGTTCTTC. Amino acids: CASEPGQVDNEQFF.